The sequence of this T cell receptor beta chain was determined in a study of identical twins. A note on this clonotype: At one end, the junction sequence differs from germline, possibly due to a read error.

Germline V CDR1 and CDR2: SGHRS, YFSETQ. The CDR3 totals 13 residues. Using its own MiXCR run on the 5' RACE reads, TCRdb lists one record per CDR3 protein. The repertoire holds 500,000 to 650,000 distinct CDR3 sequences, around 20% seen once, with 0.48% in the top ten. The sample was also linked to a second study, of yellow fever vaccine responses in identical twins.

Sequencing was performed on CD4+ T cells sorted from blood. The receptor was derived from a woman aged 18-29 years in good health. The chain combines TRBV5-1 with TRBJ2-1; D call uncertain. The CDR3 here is CTSSLVGFDEQFF. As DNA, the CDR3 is TGCACCAGCAGCTTGGTGGGGTTCGATGAGCAGTTCTTC.